The rows below give T cell receptor beta chains drawn from one sample of a study of CD8 T cells in Susac syndrome. One entry per CDR3 protein, called by TCRdb with MiXCR from the immunoSEQ multiplex PCR reads. The data hold 200,000 or so distinct CDR3 sequences, with roughly 95% observed a single time. Sequenced sample: CD4+ T cells from PBMCs. These receptors originate from a human donor with multiple sclerosis. Each CDR3 is given with its conserved first and last residue. Each record gives: clone size, J gene, D gene, CDR3 length, V gene, CDR3 DNA, CDR3 protein. D genes are given only for firm matches. For some rows the clone size is stated as once, few or many, or as a class when expanded; others skip it.

clone_size: -
j_call: TRBJ1-1
d_call: TRBD1
cdr3_length: 12
v_call: TRBV20-1
cdr3_nt: TGCAGTGCAGGACAGGGTTGGTCTGAAGCTTTCTTT
cdr3_aa: CSAGQGWSEAFF

clone_size: -
j_call: TRBJ1-1
d_call: -
cdr3_length: 13
v_call: TRBV27
cdr3_nt: TGTGCCAGTAAAACAGGGTGGGGTACTGAAGCTTTCTTT
cdr3_aa: CASKTGWGTEAFF

clone_size: -
j_call: TRBJ1-1
d_call: TRBD1
cdr3_length: 13
v_call: TRBV20-1
cdr3_nt: TGCAGTGCTAGATCGACAGGGGGTACTGAAGCTTTCTTT
cdr3_aa: CSARSTGGTEAFF

clone_size: -
j_call: TRBJ2-2
d_call: TRBD1
cdr3_length: 17
v_call: TRBV12-3/TRBV12-4
cdr3_nt: TGTGCCAGCAGTTTAGCGCTAGGGACAGGCGGCACCGGGGAGCTGTTTTTT
cdr3_aa: CASSLALGTGGTGELFF

clone_size: -
j_call: TRBJ2-7
d_call: TRBD2
cdr3_length: 14
v_call: TRBV29-1
cdr3_nt: TGCAGCGTTTTTTTGGCTAGCGGGAGCTACGAGCAGTACTTC
cdr3_aa: CSVFLASGSYEQYF

clone_size: -
j_call: TRBJ2-7
d_call: -
cdr3_length: 12
v_call: TRBV30
cdr3_nt: TGTGCCTGGAGTAGTTACCCCTACGAGCAGTACTTC
cdr3_aa: CAWSSYPYEQYF

clone_size: -
j_call: TRBJ1-1
d_call: TRBD1
cdr3_length: 10
v_call: TRBV20-1
cdr3_nt: TGCAGTGTACAGGGGCTAGAAGCTTTCTTT
cdr3_aa: CSVQGLEAFF

clone_size: -
j_call: TRBJ2-4
d_call: TRBD1
cdr3_length: 14
v_call: TRBV7-2
cdr3_nt: TGTGCCAGCAGTTTTTGGGACAGAAAAAACATTCAGTACTTC
cdr3_aa: CASSFWDRKNIQYF

clone_size: -
j_call: TRBJ2-3
d_call: -
cdr3_length: 15
v_call: TRBV18
cdr3_nt: TGTGCCAGCTCACCACCGTCAAGGCCCACAGATACGCAGTATTTT
cdr3_aa: CASSPPSRPTDTQYF

clone_size: -
j_call: TRBJ2-1
d_call: TRBD2
cdr3_length: 15
v_call: TRBV7-2
cdr3_nt: TGTGCCAGCAGCCCCTCCCGTAGCGGGAGAGGGGAGCAGTTCTTC
cdr3_aa: CASSPSRSGRGEQFF

clone_size: -
j_call: TRBJ1-1
d_call: -
cdr3_length: 11
v_call: TRBV29-1
cdr3_nt: TGCAGCGGGTGGGACGCTGGAGAAGCTTTCTTT
cdr3_aa: CSGWDAGEAFF

clone_size: -
j_call: TRBJ2-2
d_call: TRBD2
cdr3_length: 15
v_call: TRBV12-3/TRBV12-4
cdr3_nt: TGTGCCAGCAGTTTGGCTAGCGGGATGACCGGGGAGCTGTTTTTT
cdr3_aa: CASSLASGMTGELFF

clone_size: once
j_call: TRBJ1-2
d_call: -
cdr3_length: 12
v_call: TRBV2
cdr3_nt: TGTGCCGGCCGACAGTTAAGCTATGGCTACACCTTC
cdr3_aa: CAGRQLSYGYTF

clone_size: -
j_call: TRBJ2-5
d_call: -
cdr3_length: 14
v_call: TRBV18
cdr3_nt: TGTGCCAGCTCACCACCGGGGGTGAGGGAGACCCAGTACTTC
cdr3_aa: CASSPPGVRETQYF

clone_size: -
j_call: TRBJ2-7
d_call: -
cdr3_length: 15
v_call: TRBV11-2
cdr3_nt: TGTGCCAGCAGGGGCGGGAACAGGGGAGCCTACGAGCAGTACTTC
cdr3_aa: CASRGGNRGAYEQYF

clone_size: once
j_call: TRBJ1-1
d_call: -
cdr3_length: 14
v_call: TRBV15
cdr3_nt: TGTGCCACCAGCATTAGGGTCACGAACACTGAAGCTTTCTTT
cdr3_aa: CATSIRVTNTEAFF

clone_size: -
j_call: TRBJ2-5
d_call: -
cdr3_length: 13
v_call: TRBV3-1
cdr3_nt: TGTGCCAGCAGCTACGGGACCCAGGGGACCCAGTACTTC
cdr3_aa: CASSYGTQGTQYF